The text below deals with one T cell receptor (beta chain). Its target is unknown. The data were obtained in a study of regulatory T cells in long-lasting Graves disease. About the study: Graves' disease counted as persistent after over 5 years of antithyroid drugs with positive TSH receptor antibodies.

CDR1 and CDR2 (germline): MGHRA, YSYEKL. The CDR3 is 18 residues long. The V gene lost 4 bases and the J gene lost 3 bases, with 22 bases spanning the gap. The time point here: persistent/refractory GD, antithyroid drugs over 5 years with positive TRAb. With RNA extracted from PBMCs as input, the TCR library was made. Study-wide results and limits: Persistent disease was characterized by preferential usage of TRBV28, TRBJ1-2 and TRBJ2-5.

Arm-PCR of CDR3 regions and iRepertoire HTBI primers were the basis on which TCR beta libraries were built. MiXCR, run by TCRdb on the multiplex PCR reads, gives a single entry per CDR3 protein. The sample includes 300,000 to 350,000 distinct CDR3 sequences, roughly a fifth of them seen just once. The chain combines TRBV4-1 with TRBJ1-5, with D perhaps matching TRBD1 (6 bases). The clonotype comes from a female donor with Graves disease. The sample was peripheral blood mononuclear cells (PBMCs), taken when the disease was refractory, from a patient treated with antithyroid drugs. The CDR3: CASSPPSGTSTSNQPQHF. The CDR3 DNA sequence: TGCGCCAGCAGCCCTCCTTCGGGGACAAGTACGTCCAATCAGCCCCAGCATTTT.